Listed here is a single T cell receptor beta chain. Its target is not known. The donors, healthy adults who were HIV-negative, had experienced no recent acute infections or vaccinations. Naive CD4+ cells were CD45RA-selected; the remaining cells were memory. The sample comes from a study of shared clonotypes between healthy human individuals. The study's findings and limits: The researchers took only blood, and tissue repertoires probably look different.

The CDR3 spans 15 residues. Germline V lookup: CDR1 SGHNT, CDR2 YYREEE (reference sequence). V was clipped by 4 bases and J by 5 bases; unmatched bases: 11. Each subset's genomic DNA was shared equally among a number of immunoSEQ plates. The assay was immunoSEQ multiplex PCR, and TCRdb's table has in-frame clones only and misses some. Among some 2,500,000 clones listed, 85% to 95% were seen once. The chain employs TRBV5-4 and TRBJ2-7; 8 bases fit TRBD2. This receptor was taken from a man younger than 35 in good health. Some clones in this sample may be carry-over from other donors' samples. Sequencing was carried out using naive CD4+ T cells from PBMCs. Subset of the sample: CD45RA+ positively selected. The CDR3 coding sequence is TGTGCCAGCAGCCGGGGCGAGCGGGAGACGAACGAGCAGTACTTC. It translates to CASSRGERETNEQYF. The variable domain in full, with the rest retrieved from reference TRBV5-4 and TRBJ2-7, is ETGVTQSPTHLIKTRGQQVTLRCSSQSGHNTVSWYQQALGQGPQFIFQYYREEENGRGNFPPRFSGLQFPNYSSELNVNALELDDSALYLCASSRGERETNEQYFGPGTRLTVT.